Described below is a single T cell receptor (beta chain) sequence and its context. As yet, its antigen is unknown. V lost 6 bases and J lost 4, with 6 bases in between. This CDR3 has 12 amino acids. This entry comes from a study of naive and memory T cell subsets. Study results and caveats: Diversity fell and Gini index rose from naive through CM, EM, EMRA.

Two oligonucleotides, mixed equimolar, formed the beta constant-region primer covering TRBC1 and TRBC2. The ligated cDNA underwent four PCR rounds using SP2 and nested alpha and beta constant-region primers. TCRdb recomputed calls from the UMI-ligation and nested PCR reads with MiXCR, one row per CDR3 protein. There are 25,000 to 30,000 distinct CDR3 sequences in the sample; approximately 11% occur only once, and over 15% lies in the top ten. Overnight CMV lysate stimulation of fresh PBMCs defined donor CMV status by CD4+ IFNgamma. Four subsets defined by CD45RA and CD27 were sorted after CD3, CD4, CD8 and live/dead staining.

The sequenced sample consisted of effector memory CD4+ T cells from blood. Documented subset: effector memory, CD45RA- CD27-. This chain connects TRBV12-3 or TRBV12-4 to TRBJ2-2; the D is unclear. This TCR derives from a human donor in good health. CDR3 DNA sequence: TGTGCCAGCAGGGTCCTCACCGGGGAGCTGTTTTTT. It specifies CASRVLTGELFF.